Listed below are T cell receptor beta chains from one sample, sequenced in a study of CD8 T cells in Susac syndrome. Using its own MiXCR run on the immunoSEQ multiplex PCR reads, TCRdb lists one record per CDR3 protein. The data contain roughly 400,000 distinct CDR3 sequences, approximately 85% of them seen just once; the ten biggest clones take up around 0.12%. The specimen sequenced was CD8+ T cells from PBMCs. These TCRs come from a human donor with multiple sclerosis. Each CDR3 is given with its conserved first and last residue. The D gene is left open where the match is weak. The size field is filled for only some rows; it gives once, few, many or a size class.

v_call,clone_size,d_call,j_call,cdr3_nt,cdr3_aa
TRBV6-6,once,TRBD1,TRBJ1-5,TGTGCCAGCAGCGGTGACAGGGCCAATCAGCCCCAGCATTTT,CASSGDRANQPQHF
TRBV18,.,.,TRBJ2-2,TGTGCCAGCTCACAATGGGAAACAGCCGCGAACACCGGGGAGCTGTTTTTT,CASSQWETAANTGELFF
TRBV30,.,.,TRBJ1-2,TGTGCCTGGAGTGGACGGGACGGCCTTAACTATGGCTACACCTTC,CAWSGRDGLNYGYTF
TRBV15,.,.,TRBJ2-7,TGTGCCACCAGCGACAGTACCTACGAGCAGTACTTC,CATSDSTYEQYF
TRBV4-1,once,TRBD2,TRBJ2-3,TGCGCCAGCAGCCAATCTAGCGGGGCAGATACGCAGTATTTT,CASSQSSGADTQYF
TRBV7-2,.,.,TRBJ2-7,TGTGCCAGCAGCGTTAGCGGCTACGAGCAGTACTTC,CASSVSGYEQYF
TRBV30,.,.,TRBJ1-1,TGTGCCTGGGATGGAGGGATTCAGGGTGAAGCTTCCTTT,CAWDGGIQGEASF
TRBV12-3/TRBV12-4,few,TRBD2,TRBJ2-2,TGTGCCAGCAGTTTAACGGGGGGGGACACCGGGGAGCTGTTTTTT,CASSLTGGDTGELFF
TRBV4-1,once,.,TRBJ2-7,TGCGCCAGCAGCCACGGTAGGACAGCGACCTACGAGCAGTACTTC,CASSHGRTATYEQYF
TRBV30,.,.,TRBJ2-1,TGTGCCTGGAGTGTAGGGGTCCGGACAGACAATGAGCAGTTCTTC,CAWSVGVRTDNEQFF
TRBV28,.,TRBD2,TRBJ2-1,TGTGCCATCCTCCCAGAACCCAACGCGGGACTAGCGGGAGGCGGGTACAATGAGCAGTTCTTC,CAILPEPNAGLAGGGYNEQFF
TRBV2,.,.,TRBJ1-1,TGTGCCAGCAGTGACCCACAGTACACTGAAGCTTTCTTT,CASSDPQYTEAFF
TRBV6-2/TRBV6-3,.,TRBD1,TRBJ1-4,TGTGCCAGCAGTTACTCCGCGACAGGGAGAAGTACTAATGAAAAACTGTTTTTT,CASSYSATGRSTNEKLFF
TRBV15,.,TRBD1,TRBJ1-5,TGTGCCACCAGCAGTGATTTCGGGACAGGACAGCCCCAGCATTTT,CATSSDFGTGQPQHF
TRBV5-4,.,.,TRBJ2-7,TGTGCCAGCAGCCTCGAGGGGTACTCCTACGAGCAGTACTTC,CASSLEGYSYEQYF
TRBV6-5,.,TRBD2,TRBJ2-2,TGTGCCAGCAGTTACTCGACCAGGGCGGGGGCCGGGGAGCTGTTTTTT,CASSYSTRAGAGELFF
TRBV5-6,.,TRBD2,TRBJ2-1,TGTGCCAGCAGCCCGGGCCCTAGCGGACCCGGGAATGAGCAGTTCTTC,CASSPGPSGPGNEQFF
TRBV2,.,.,TRBJ2-3,TGTGCCAGCAGTGAAGGGCCACGGGAAAGGGGACGAGATACGCAGTATTTT,CASSEGPRERGRDTQYF
TRBV28,.,.,TRBJ1-4,TGTGCCAGCAGTCGGACAGCTCCTGAAAAACTGTTTTTT,CASSRTAPEKLFF
TRBV25-1,.,.,TRBJ1-1,TGTGCCAGCAGTGAGGGAAGGGGGATCATGAACACTGAAGCTTTCTTT,CASSEGRGIMNTEAFF
TRBV15,.,TRBD1,TRBJ2-7,TGTGCCACCAGCACAGACAGGGCCATAGGGTTCGACGGGCAGTACTTC,CATSTDRAIGFDGQYF
TRBV7-9,.,.,TRBJ2-7,TGTGCCAGCAGCTTAGGTCAATTTAACGAGCAGTACTTC,CASSLGQFNEQYF
TRBV28,.,.,TRBJ1-2,TGTGCCAGCAGTTGGGGATCCGGGACGAAAGGCTACACCTTC,CASSWGSGTKGYTF
TRBV4-1,.,TRBD2,TRBJ2-2,TGCGCCAGCAGCGGACTGAGCGGGGCGAACACCGGGGAGCTGTTTTTT,CASSGLSGANTGELFF
TRBV25-1,.,.,TRBJ2-1,TGTGCCAGCAGTGAATATGCGTATAGCGTCAGGGGGCAGTTCTTC,CASSEYAYSVRGQFF